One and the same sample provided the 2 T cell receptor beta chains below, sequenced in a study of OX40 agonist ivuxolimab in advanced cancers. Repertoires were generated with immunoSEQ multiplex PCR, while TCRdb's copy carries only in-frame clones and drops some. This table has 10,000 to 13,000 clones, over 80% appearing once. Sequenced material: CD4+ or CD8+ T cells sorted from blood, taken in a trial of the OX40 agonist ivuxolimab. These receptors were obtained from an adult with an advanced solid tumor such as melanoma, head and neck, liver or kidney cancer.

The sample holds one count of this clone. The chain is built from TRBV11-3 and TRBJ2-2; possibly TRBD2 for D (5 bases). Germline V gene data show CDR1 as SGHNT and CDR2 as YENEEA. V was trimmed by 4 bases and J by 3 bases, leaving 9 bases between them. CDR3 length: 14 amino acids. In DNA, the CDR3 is TGTGCCAGCAGCTCAAGCGGATACACCGGGGAGCTGTTTTTT. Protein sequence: CASSSSGYTGELFF.

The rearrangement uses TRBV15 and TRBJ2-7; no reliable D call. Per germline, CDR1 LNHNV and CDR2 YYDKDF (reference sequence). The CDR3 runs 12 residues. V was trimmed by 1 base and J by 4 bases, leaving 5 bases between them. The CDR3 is CATSRAGYEQYF. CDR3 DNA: TGTGCCACCAGCAGAGCGGGTTACGAGCAGTACTTC.